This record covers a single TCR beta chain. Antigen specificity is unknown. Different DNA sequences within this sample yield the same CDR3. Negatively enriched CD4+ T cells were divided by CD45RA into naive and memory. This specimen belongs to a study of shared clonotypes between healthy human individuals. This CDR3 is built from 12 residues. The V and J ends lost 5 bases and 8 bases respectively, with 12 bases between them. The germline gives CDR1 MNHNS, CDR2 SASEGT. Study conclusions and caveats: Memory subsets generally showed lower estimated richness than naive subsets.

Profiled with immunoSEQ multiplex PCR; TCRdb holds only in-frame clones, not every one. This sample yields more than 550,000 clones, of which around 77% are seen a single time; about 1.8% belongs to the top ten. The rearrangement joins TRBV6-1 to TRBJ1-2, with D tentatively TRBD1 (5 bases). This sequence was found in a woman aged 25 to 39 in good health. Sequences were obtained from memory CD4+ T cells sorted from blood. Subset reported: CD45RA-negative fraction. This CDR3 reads CASSPQGDGYTF. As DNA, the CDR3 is TGTGCCAGCAGTCCCCAGGGAGACGGCTACACCTTC.